This is a list of T cell receptor beta chains from one sample in a study of shared clonotypes between healthy human individuals. The repertoire was sequenced with immunoSEQ multiplex PCR; TCRdb's copy has only in-frame clones and lacks some. Of about 490,000 clones in the sample, less than 80% were seen once. The source material was PBMCs. Source of these receptors: a woman in her forties in good health. Some clones in this sample may be carry-over from other donors' samples. Both conserved end residues are part of each CDR3. A D gene is named only where the DNA matches it firmly. Clone size is stated in some rows and not others, as once, few, many or a class when expanded.

NA TRBJ1-1 NA TRBV7-2 CASSPTGFDTEAFF TGTGCCAGCAGCCCCACGGGTTTCGATACTGAAGCTTTCTTT
few TRBJ2-1 TRBD2 TRBV29-1 CSVDTSGSYNEQFF TGCAGCGTGGATACTAGCGGATCCTACAATGAGCAGTTCTTC
NA TRBJ1-5 NA TRBV5-1 CASSLGHPNQPQHF TGCGCCAGCAGCTTGGGACACCCCAATCAGCCCCAGCATTTT
NA TRBJ1-2 NA TRBV28 CAIGSRNYGYTF TGTGCCATTGGGAGCCGAAACTATGGCTACACCTTC
NA TRBJ2-7 NA TRBV7-2 CASSHGRANYEQYF TGTGCCAGCAGCCACGGACGGGCAAACTACGAGCAGTACTTC
once TRBJ2-7 NA TRBV6-5 CASSRDFVTYEQYF TGTGCCAGCAGTCGGGACTTTGTCACCTACGAGCAGTACTTC
few TRBJ2-7 NA TRBV18 CASSPRGEGLDEQYF TGTGCCAGCTCACCCAGGGGGGAGGGGCTGGACGAGCAGTACTTC
NA TRBJ2-7 TRBD1 TRBV6-6 CASSYVRDSSYEQYF TGTGCCAGCAGTTATGTCCGGGACAGCTCCTACGAGCAGTACTTC
NA TRBJ2-4 TRBD1 TRBV4-1 CASSPGGGAKNIQYF TGCGCCAGCAGCCCAGGGGGTGGGGCCAAAAACATTCAGTACTTC
few TRBJ2-7 TRBD2 TRBV28 CASSLAGGPGTEQYF TGTGCCAGCAGTTTGGCGGGAGGGCCGGGTACCGAGCAGTACTTC
NA TRBJ2-5 TRBD1 TRBV6-1 CASSAQTGKETQYF TGTGCCAGCAGTGCCCAGACAGGGAAAGAGACCCAGTACTTC
once TRBJ1-4 NA TRBV7-9 CASSLLGLGDQEKLFF TGTGCCAGCAGCTTATTGGGGCTTGGGGACCAGGAAAAACTGTTTTTT
NA TRBJ2-5 NA TRBV5-1 CASSLTGTGEETQYF TGCGCCAGCAGCTTGACAGGGACGGGGGAAGAGACCCAGTACTTC
NA TRBJ2-1 TRBD2 TRBV7-3 CASSLTLAGHNEQFF TGTGCCAGCAGCTTAACACTAGCGGGACACAATGAGCAGTTCTTC